The clone carrying this T cell receptor beta chain has a handful of counts. Its antigen remains unidentified. The CDR3 has 13 amino acids. V shed 2 bases and J shed 3 bases, with 7 bases lying between them. Looked up from germline, CDR1 is KGHSH and CDR2 is LQKENI. These data belong to a study of cytomegalovirus exposure and HLA in healthy donors. Both 60 Vbeta primers and 13 Jbeta primers went into the PCR. The table came from immunoSEQ multiplex PCR; TCRdb's copy has only in-frame clones and leaves some out. The repertoire holds more than 95,000 clones, with around a tenth as singletons. Study-level results: 87-base-pair reads could not separate some V segments, including TRBV6-2 and TRBV6-3. In a later analysis, TCR beta V- and J-gene trimming showed a link to a missense DCLRE1C variant. Previous analysis showed most TCR beta V segments were productive about 87% or about 30% of the time.

The origin of this receptor is a man aged 25 to 45 in good health and CMV-seronegative. This chain uses TRBV18 with TRBJ1-1; D gene unclear. Sequencing was done on a sample of PBMCs. CDR3 bases: TGTGCCAGCTCACCAGGAGGGCACACTGAAGCTTTCTTT. This encodes CASSPGGHTEAFF.